Reported below is one T cell receptor (beta chain). The entry originates in a study of cytomegalovirus exposure and HLA in healthy donors. In the PCR, 60 Vbeta and 13 Jbeta primers were used. Sequencing was performed with immunoSEQ multiplex PCR; in TCRdb, only in-frame clones are kept and a portion is missing. The sample holds fewer than 100,000 clones, roughly 75% seen once. Germline assignment: CDR1 SGHRS and CDR2 YFSETQ. This CDR3 contains 15 residues. Trimming pared 4 bases from V and 4 bases from J, leaving 12 bases between. The sequencing sample was made of PBMCs. This chain links TRBV5-1 with TRBJ2-6; D not certain. The clonotype originates from a male donor in good health and CMV-seronegative. CDR3 nucleotides: TGCGCCAGCAGCCCTCTTTCACTCGGGGCCAACGTCCTGACTTTC. Translating it yields CASSPLSLGANVLTF. The entire variable domain, with the rest obtained from reference TRBV5-1 and TRBJ2-6, is as follows: KAGVTQTPRYLIKTRGQQVTLSCSPISGHRSVSWYQQTPGQGLQFLFEYFSETQRNKGNFPGRFSGRQFSNSRSEMNVSTLELGDSALYLCASSPLSLGANVLTFGAGSRLTVL.